This TCR beta chain was obtained from a study of beta chain features in type 1 diabetes. Findings of the study overall: Cells that show high TCR expression could be over-represented by cDNA sequencing.

The investigators reverse transcribed all of the isolated RNA, so they sequenced expressed TCRB transcripts. Assay: immunoSEQ multiplex PCR; the TCRdb copy retains only in-frame clones and omits some. The data show around 450,000 clones, roughly an eighth seen once. Concerning this clone: The antigen remains unidentified.

The clonotype was recovered from a woman aged 18-30 years in good health. The sequencing input was naive CD4+ T cells from blood.

The CDR3 here is CASSVEGGPTDTQYF. CDR3 coding DNA: TGTGCCAGCAGCGTAGAGGGAGGGCCCACAGATACGCAGTATTTT. V is TRBV9 and J is TRBJ2-3, with 7 bases fitting TRBD2. The V gene end was trimmed by 0 bases and the J gene end by 2 bases; junction bases not matched to a gene: 3. CDR3 length equals 15 residues. Germline V lookup: CDR1 SGDLS, CDR2 YYNGEE.